This TCR beta chain emerged from a study of Ad26.COV2.S vaccination and SARS-CoV-2 variants. Study in general: A participant enrolled in the COV1001 Ad26.COV2.S trial arm provided the sample. Ad26.COV2.S, an intramuscular injection, was given once or twice 56 days apart.

Treatment defined: about 20 received Ad26.COV2.S at low or high dose, single or two shots; several received placebo; per-sample allocation not given. At day 63 after the first vaccine or placebo injection, samples were drawn. In Boston, an adult donor aged 18-55 years took part. Whole-study results and caveats: Spike-specific CD8+ and CD4+ T cell responses reportedly showed substantial breadth after vaccination.

A word on this clone: Antigen unknown. One junction end does not reproduce the germline sequence, and a read error may be involved.

Assay used: immunoSEQ multiplex PCR; TCRdb lists only in-frame clones, some missing. The sample has about 400,000 clones; about 89% are singletons. This material consisted of peripheral blood, taken in a trial of Ad26.COV2.S vaccine versus placebo. This receptor was identified in a person between 18 and 59 years old who received the Ad26.COV2.S COVID-19 vaccine or a placebo.

The CDR3 is CARQGQGANTGELFF. For the CDR3, the DNA is TGTGCCAGACAGGGACAGGGGGCGAATACCGGGGAGCTGTTTTTT. This chain links TRBV30 with TRBJ2-2, with 12 bases matching TRBD1. The CDR3 has 15 residues. Germline-derived CDR1 and CDR2 are GTSNPN and SVGIG (reference sequence).